Listed below are T cell receptor beta chains from one sample, sequenced in a study of molecular identifiers for immune sequencing clone quantification. Via MiXCR, TCRdb re-called the PCR reads, giving one row per CDR3 protein. The data show tens of thousands of distinct CDR3 sequences, with approximately 24% seen just once and 0.85% to 1% held by the top ten. Sequencing was done on a sample of naive CD8+ T cells from blood, with Jurkat cell RNA spiked in. The receptors were sampled from a human donor in good health. Some libraries in this study had Jurkat cell RNA spiked in. Each CDR3 is given with its conserved first and last residue. D genes are given only for firm matches. Size is stated for part of the rows, as once, few or many counts, or as a class when the clone is expanded.

d_gene: TRBD2
v_gene: TRBV7-2
j_gene: TRBJ2-7
abundance: NA
CDR3aa: CASQASGLRYEQYF
CDR3nt: TGTGCGAGTCAGGCTAGCGGCCTTAGGTACGAGCAGTACTTC

d_gene: NA
v_gene: TRBV4-3
j_gene: TRBJ2-1
abundance: many
CDR3aa: CASSQDDGSYNEQFF
CDR3nt: TGCGCCAGCAGCCAAGATGACGGGTCCTACAATGAGCAGTTCTTC

d_gene: NA
v_gene: TRBV6-6
j_gene: TRBJ2-7
abundance: many
CDR3aa: CASISSGWEQYF
CDR3nt: TGTGCCAGCATCTCCTCTGGGTGGGAGCAGTACTTC

d_gene: NA
v_gene: TRBV7-9
j_gene: TRBJ2-2
abundance: many
CDR3aa: CASSPVGTNTGELFF
CDR3nt: TGTGCCAGCAGCCCAGTTGGCACTAACACCGGGGAGCTGTTTTTT

d_gene: TRBD2
v_gene: TRBV9
j_gene: TRBJ2-1
abundance: NA
CDR3aa: CASSPGLADSYNEQFF
CDR3nt: TGTGCCAGCAGCCCGGGACTAGCCGACTCCTACAATGAGCAGTTCTTC

d_gene: TRBD1
v_gene: TRBV7-9
j_gene: TRBJ2-7
abundance: many
CDR3aa: CASSHRDRGRYEQYF
CDR3nt: TGTGCCAGTTCGCACCGGGACAGGGGGAGGTACGAGCAGTACTTC

d_gene: TRBD2
v_gene: TRBV6-2/TRBV6-3
j_gene: TRBJ2-1
abundance: few
CDR3aa: CASSYDQSAGGSSYNEQFF
CDR3nt: TGTGCCAGCAGTTACGATCAGTCGGCGGGAGGCAGCTCCTACAATGAGCAGTTCTTC

d_gene: NA
v_gene: TRBV4-3
j_gene: TRBJ2-3
abundance: many
CDR3aa: CASSQGWAAGTDTQYF
CDR3nt: TGCGCCAGCAGCCAAGGTTGGGCGGCCGGAACAGATACGCAGTATTTT

d_gene: NA
v_gene: TRBV18
j_gene: TRBJ2-7
abundance: once
CDR3aa: CASSKTYAQYF
CDR3nt: TGTGCCAGCTCAAAAACCTACGCGCAGTACTTC

d_gene: TRBD1
v_gene: TRBV15
j_gene: TRBJ1-1
abundance: many
CDR3aa: CATSRTGDTEAFF
CDR3nt: TGTGCCACCAGCAGGACAGGGGACACTGAAGCTTTCTTT

d_gene: NA
v_gene: TRBV30
j_gene: TRBJ2-7
abundance: NA
CDR3aa: CAWSPPGPIWEQYF
CDR3nt: TGTGCCTGGAGCCCGCCGGGCCCAATATGGGAGCAGTACTTC

d_gene: NA
v_gene: TRBV27
j_gene: TRBJ2-7
abundance: NA
CDR3aa: CASSAQVPYAQYF
CDR3nt: TGTGCCAGCAGTGCGCAGGTCCCCTACGCGCAGTACTTC

d_gene: NA
v_gene: TRBV20-1
j_gene: TRBJ1-1
abundance: NA
CDR3aa: CGAGGGTSTEAFF
CDR3nt: TGCGGTGCTGGTGGCGGGACTTCCACTGAAGCTTTCTTT

d_gene: NA
v_gene: TRBV20-1
j_gene: TRBJ2-7
abundance: NA
CDR3aa: CSAGTHTYEQYF
CDR3nt: TGCAGTGCCGGGACTCATACCTACGAGCAGTACTTC

d_gene: NA
v_gene: TRBV5-4
j_gene: TRBJ2-7
abundance: many
CDR3aa: CASSLTQSSYEQYF
CDR3nt: TGTGCCAGCAGCTTGACCCAGAGCTCCTACGAGCAGTACTTC

d_gene: TRBD1
v_gene: TRBV5-5
j_gene: TRBJ2-2
abundance: many
CDR3aa: CASSLGQGNTGELFF
CDR3nt: TGTGCCAGCAGCTTGGGACAGGGTAACACCGGGGAGCTGTTTTTT

d_gene: NA
v_gene: TRBV2
j_gene: TRBJ2-3
abundance: medium-sized
CDR3aa: CASSGSRDITDTQYF
CDR3nt: TGTGCCAGCAGTGGATCCCGGGACATCACAGATACGCAGTATTTT

d_gene: NA
v_gene: TRBV6-5
j_gene: TRBJ2-3
abundance: many
CDR3aa: CASSPSRRDTQYF
CDR3nt: TGTGCCAGCAGCCCCAGCCGGCGAGATACGCAGTATTTT

d_gene: TRBD1
v_gene: TRBV28
j_gene: TRBJ2-7
abundance: NA
CDR3aa: CASRYGQGNYEQYF
CDR3nt: TGTGCCAGCAGATACGGACAGGGAAATTACGAGCAGTACTTC

d_gene: NA
v_gene: TRBV6-1
j_gene: TRBJ2-7
abundance: NA
CDR3aa: CASITTASSYEQYF
CDR3nt: TGTGCCAGCATAACCACAGCCTCATCCTACGAGCAGTACTTC

d_gene: NA
v_gene: TRBV13
j_gene: TRBJ2-3
abundance: NA
CDR3aa: CAGTAPGDTQYF
CDR3nt: TGTGCCGGCACCGCCCCGGGGGATACGCAGTATTTT

d_gene: TRBD2
v_gene: TRBV7-2
j_gene: TRBJ2-3
abundance: many
CDR3aa: CASSLAGGGDTQYF
CDR3nt: TGTGCCAGCAGCTTGGCGGGAGGGGGAGATACGCAGTATTTT

d_gene: TRBD1
v_gene: TRBV20-1
j_gene: TRBJ2-7
abundance: many
CDR3aa: CSARVLQVGQGVYEQYF
CDR3nt: TGCAGTGCTAGAGTTCTCCAAGTTGGGCAGGGGGTCTACGAGCAGTACTTC

d_gene: NA
v_gene: TRBV27
j_gene: TRBJ1-5
abundance: many
CDR3aa: CASSWGPRQPQHF
CDR3nt: TGTGCCAGCAGTTGGGGACCTAGACAGCCCCAGCATTTT

d_gene: NA
v_gene: TRBV5-3
j_gene: TRBJ2-7
abundance: NA
CDR3aa: CASSPVEGVLIYEQYF
CDR3nt: TGTGCCAGCAGCCCGGTGGAGGGGGTTCTTATCTACGAGCAGTACTTC

d_gene: NA
v_gene: TRBV4-1
j_gene: TRBJ1-1
abundance: few
CDR3aa: CASSQGTEAFF
CDR3nt: TGTGCCAGCAGCCAAGGGACAGAAGCTTTCTTT

d_gene: NA
v_gene: TRBV4-1
j_gene: TRBJ2-5
abundance: NA
CDR3aa: CASSPVAEETQYF
CDR3nt: TGCGCCAGCAGCCCCGTTGCCGAAGAGACCCAGTACTTC

d_gene: NA
v_gene: TRBV12-3/TRBV12-4
j_gene: TRBJ2-5
abundance: many
CDR3aa: CASSASHQETQYF
CDR3nt: TGTGCCAGCAGTGCTAGCCACCAAGAGACCCAGTACTTC

d_gene: NA
v_gene: TRBV9
j_gene: TRBJ1-1
abundance: many
CDR3aa: CASSVADTEAFF
CDR3nt: TGTGCCAGCAGCGTAGCGGACACTGAAGCTTTCTTT

d_gene: NA
v_gene: TRBV9
j_gene: TRBJ1-1
abundance: many
CDR3aa: CASSAPPNTEAFF
CDR3nt: TGTGCCAGCAGCGCCCCCCCGAACACTGAAGCTTTCTTT

d_gene: NA
v_gene: TRBV28
j_gene: TRBJ2-7
abundance: many
CDR3aa: CASSPGARYEQYF
CDR3nt: TGTGCCAGCAGCCCCGGGGCCCGGTACGAGCAGTACTTC

d_gene: TRBD1
v_gene: TRBV5-1
j_gene: TRBJ2-7
abundance: many
CDR3aa: CASLGQGADEQYF
CDR3nt: TGCGCCAGCTTGGGACAGGGGGCGGACGAGCAGTACTTC

d_gene: NA
v_gene: TRBV7-9
j_gene: TRBJ1-2
abundance: once
CDR3aa: CASSLVGHSNYGYTF
CDR3nt: TGTGCCAGCAGCTTAGTGGGACACTCAAACTATGGCTACACCTTC

d_gene: NA
v_gene: TRBV12-3/TRBV12-4
j_gene: TRBJ2-7
abundance: once
CDR3aa: CASSPHRDLAYEQCF
CDR3nt: TGTGCCAGCAGTCCGCACAGGGATTTGGCTTACGAGCAGTGCTTC

d_gene: NA
v_gene: TRBV9
j_gene: TRBJ2-3
abundance: many
CDR3aa: CASSQGVRDFTDTQYF
CDR3nt: TGTGCCAGCAGCCAGGGGGTCAGGGACTTCACAGATACGCAGTATTTT

d_gene: TRBD1
v_gene: TRBV4-1
j_gene: TRBJ1-4
abundance: many
CDR3aa: CASSQEARTGGEKLFF
CDR3nt: TGCGCCAGCAGCCAAGAGGCCAGGACAGGGGGTGAAAAACTGTTTTTT

d_gene: NA
v_gene: TRBV20-1
j_gene: TRBJ1-1
abundance: many
CDR3aa: CSAPGLMNTEAFF
CDR3nt: TGCAGTGCTCCCGGGCTGATGAACACTGAAGCTTTCTTT